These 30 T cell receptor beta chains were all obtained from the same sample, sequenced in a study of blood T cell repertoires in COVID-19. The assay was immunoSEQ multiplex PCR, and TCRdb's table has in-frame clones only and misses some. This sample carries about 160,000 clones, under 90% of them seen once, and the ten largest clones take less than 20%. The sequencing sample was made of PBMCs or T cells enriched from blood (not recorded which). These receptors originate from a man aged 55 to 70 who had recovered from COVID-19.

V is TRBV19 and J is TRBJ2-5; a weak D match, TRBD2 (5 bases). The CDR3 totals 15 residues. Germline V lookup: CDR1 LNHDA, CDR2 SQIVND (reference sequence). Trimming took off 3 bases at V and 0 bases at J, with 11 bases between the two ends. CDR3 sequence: CASSMNGVYQETQYF. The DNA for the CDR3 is TGTGCCAGTAGTATGAACGGGGTGTACCAAGAGACCCAGTACTTC.

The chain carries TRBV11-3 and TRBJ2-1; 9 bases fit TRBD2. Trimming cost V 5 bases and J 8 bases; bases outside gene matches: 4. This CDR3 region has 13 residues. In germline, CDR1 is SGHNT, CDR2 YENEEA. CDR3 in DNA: TGTGCCAGCAGCGCCGGGACTAGCTATGAGCAGTTCTTC. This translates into CASSAGTSYEQFF. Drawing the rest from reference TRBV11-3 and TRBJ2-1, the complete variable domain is EAGVVQSPRYKIIEKKQPVAFWCNPISGHNTLYWYLQNLGQGPELLIRYENEEAVDDSQLPKDRFSAERLKGVDSTLKIQPAELGDSAVYLCASSAGTSYEQFFGPGTRLTVL.

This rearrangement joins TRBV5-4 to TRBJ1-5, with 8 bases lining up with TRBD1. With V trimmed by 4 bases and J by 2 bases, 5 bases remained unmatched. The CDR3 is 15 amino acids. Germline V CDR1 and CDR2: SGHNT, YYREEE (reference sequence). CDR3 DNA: TGTGCCAGCAGCCTCGGGACAGGAGGCAATCAGCCCCAGCATTTT. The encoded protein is CASSLGTGGNQPQHF.

The CDR3 sequence is CASSPGQRINTEAFF. The CDR3 DNA follows: TGTGCCAGCTCACCAGGACAGCGAATAAACACTGAAGCTTTCTTT. This chain joins TRBV18 and TRBJ1-1; D possibly corresponds to TRBD1 (6 bases). The CDR3 extends over 15 amino acids. V lost 2 bases and J 2 bases, leaving 12 bases between the germline ends. CDR1 is KGHSH, CDR2 LQKENI, per germline.

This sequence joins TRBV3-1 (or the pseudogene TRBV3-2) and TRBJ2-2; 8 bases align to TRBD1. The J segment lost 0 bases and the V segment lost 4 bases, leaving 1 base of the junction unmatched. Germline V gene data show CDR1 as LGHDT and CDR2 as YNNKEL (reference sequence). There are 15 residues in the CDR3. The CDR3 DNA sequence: TGTGCCAGCAGCCTGGGACAGGCGAACACCGGGGAGCTGTTTTTT. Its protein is CASSLGQANTGELFF.

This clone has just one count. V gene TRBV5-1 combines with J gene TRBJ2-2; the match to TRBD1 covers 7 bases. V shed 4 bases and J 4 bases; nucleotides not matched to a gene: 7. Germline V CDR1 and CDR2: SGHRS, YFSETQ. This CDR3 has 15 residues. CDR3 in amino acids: CASSPTTGSTGELFF. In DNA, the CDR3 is TGCGCCAGCAGCCCAACGACAGGGTCCACCGGGGAGCTGTTTTTT.

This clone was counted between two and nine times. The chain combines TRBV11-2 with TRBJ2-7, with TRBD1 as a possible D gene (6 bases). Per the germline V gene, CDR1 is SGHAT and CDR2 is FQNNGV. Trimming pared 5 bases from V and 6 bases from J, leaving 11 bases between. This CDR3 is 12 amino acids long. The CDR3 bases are TGTGCCAGCAGCCTAACAGGGTTCGAGCAGTACTTC. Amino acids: CASSLTGFEQYF.

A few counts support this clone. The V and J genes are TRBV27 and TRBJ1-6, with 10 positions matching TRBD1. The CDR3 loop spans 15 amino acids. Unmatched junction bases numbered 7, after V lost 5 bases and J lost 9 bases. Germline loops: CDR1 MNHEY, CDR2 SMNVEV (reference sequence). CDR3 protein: CASSPGGTGASPLHF. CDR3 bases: TGTGCCAGCAGTCCCGGCGGGACAGGGGCTTCACCCCTCCACTTT.

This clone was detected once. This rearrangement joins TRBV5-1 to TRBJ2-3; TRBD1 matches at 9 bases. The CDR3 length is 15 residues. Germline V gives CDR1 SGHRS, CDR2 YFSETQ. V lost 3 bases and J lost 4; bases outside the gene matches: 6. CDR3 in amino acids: CASSSTGGESDTQYF. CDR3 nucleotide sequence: TGCGCCAGCAGCTCAACAGGGGGCGAGTCAGATACGCAGTATTTT.

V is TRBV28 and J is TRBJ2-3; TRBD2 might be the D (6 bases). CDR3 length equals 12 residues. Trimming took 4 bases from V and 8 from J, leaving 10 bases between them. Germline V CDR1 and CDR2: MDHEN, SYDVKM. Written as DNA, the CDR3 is TGTGCCAGCAGTTGGGGGGTTGGTACGCAGTATTTT. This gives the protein CASSWGVGTQYF.

Here the CDR3 reads CASSSRWQRDYEQYF. The DNA of the CDR3 is TGTGCCAGCAGTTCCCGTTGGCAGCGGGACTACGAGCAGTACTTC. The V and J genes are TRBV28 and TRBJ2-7; 7 nucleotides match TRBD2. Germline-derived CDR1 and CDR2 are MDHEN and SYDVKM. The CDR3 is made up of 15 amino acids. Losses at the gene ends were 4 bases for V and 3 bases for J; bases not matched to a gene: 9.

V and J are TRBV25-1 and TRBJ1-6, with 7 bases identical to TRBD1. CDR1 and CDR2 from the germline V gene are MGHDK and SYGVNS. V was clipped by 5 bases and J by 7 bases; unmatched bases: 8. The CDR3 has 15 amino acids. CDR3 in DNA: TGTGCCAGCAGTCCTTACACAGGGGAAAATTCACCCCTCCACTTT. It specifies CASSPYTGENSPLHF.

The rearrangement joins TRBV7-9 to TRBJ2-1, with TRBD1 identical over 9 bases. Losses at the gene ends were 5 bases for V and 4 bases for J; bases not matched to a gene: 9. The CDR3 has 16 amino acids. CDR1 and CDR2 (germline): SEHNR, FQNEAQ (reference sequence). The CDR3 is CASSRVGTGRYNEQFF. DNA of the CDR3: TGTGCCAGCAGCCGAGTCGGGACAGGGAGATACAATGAGCAGTTCTTC. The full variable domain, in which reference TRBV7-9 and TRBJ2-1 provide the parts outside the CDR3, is DTGVSQNPRHKITKRGQNVTFRCDPISEHNRLYWYRQTLGQGPEFLTYFQNEAQLEKSRLLSDRFSAERPKGSFSTLEIQRTEQGDSAMYLCASSRVGTGRYNEQFFGPGTRLTVL.

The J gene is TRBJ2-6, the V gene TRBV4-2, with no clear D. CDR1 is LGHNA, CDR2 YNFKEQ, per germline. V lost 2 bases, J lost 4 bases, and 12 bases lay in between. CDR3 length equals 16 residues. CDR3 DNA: TGTGCCAGCAGCCAAAACAGACGCTCGGGGGCCAACGTCCTGACTTTC. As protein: CASSQNRRSGANVLTF.

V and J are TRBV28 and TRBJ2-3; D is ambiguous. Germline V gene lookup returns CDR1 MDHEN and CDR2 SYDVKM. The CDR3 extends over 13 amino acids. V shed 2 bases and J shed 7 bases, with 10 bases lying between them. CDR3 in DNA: TGTGCCAGCAGTTTACTTCGTGTATATACGCAGTATTTT. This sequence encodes CASSLLRVYTQYF.

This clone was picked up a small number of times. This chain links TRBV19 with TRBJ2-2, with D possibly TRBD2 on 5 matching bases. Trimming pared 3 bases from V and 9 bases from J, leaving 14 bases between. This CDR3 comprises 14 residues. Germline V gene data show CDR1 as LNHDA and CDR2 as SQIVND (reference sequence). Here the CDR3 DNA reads TGTGCCAGTAGTATCGGGGTTCCGCGCTGGGAGCTGTTTTTT. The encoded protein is CASSIGVPRWELFF. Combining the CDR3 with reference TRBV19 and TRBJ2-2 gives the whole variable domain DGGITQSPKYLFRKEGQNVTLSCEQNLNHDAMYWYRQDPGQGLRLIYYSQIVNDFQKGDIAEGYSVSREKKESFPLTVTSAQKNPTAFYLCASSIGVPRWELFFGEGSRLTVL.

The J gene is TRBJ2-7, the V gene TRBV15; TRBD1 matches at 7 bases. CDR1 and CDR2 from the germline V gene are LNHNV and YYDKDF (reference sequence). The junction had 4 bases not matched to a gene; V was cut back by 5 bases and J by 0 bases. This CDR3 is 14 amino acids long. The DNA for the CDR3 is TGTGCCACCAGCTGGGGACAGAACTCCTACGAGCAGTACTTC. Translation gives CATSWGQNSYEQYF.

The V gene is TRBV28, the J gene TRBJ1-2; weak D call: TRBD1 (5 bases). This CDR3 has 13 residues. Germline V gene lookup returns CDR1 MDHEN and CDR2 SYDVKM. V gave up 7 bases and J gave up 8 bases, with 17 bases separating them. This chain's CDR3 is CASTPSAGVGYTF. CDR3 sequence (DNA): TGTGCCAGCACCCCCTCTGCGGGGGTGGGCTACACCTTC.

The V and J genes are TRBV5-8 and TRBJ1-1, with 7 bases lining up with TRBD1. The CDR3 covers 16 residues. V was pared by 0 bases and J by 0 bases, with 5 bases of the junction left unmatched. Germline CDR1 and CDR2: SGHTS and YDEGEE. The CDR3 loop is CASSLGTGEMNTEAFF. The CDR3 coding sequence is TGTGCCAGCAGCTTGGGTACAGGGGAAATGAACACTGAAGCTTTCTTT.

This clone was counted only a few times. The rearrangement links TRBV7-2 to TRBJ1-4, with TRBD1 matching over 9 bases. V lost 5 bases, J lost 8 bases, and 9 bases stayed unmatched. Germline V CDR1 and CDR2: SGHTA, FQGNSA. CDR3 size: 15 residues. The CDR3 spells CASSRRQGVGEKLFF. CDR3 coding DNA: TGTGCCAGCAGCAGAAGACAGGGGGTAGGGGAAAAACTGTTTTTT.

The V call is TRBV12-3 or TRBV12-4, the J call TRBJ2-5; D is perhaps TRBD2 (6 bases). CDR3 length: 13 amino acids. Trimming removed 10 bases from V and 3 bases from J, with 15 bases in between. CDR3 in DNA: TGTGCCACCCGACCGGCTAGCGAAGAGACCCAGTACTTC. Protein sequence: CATRPASEETQYF.

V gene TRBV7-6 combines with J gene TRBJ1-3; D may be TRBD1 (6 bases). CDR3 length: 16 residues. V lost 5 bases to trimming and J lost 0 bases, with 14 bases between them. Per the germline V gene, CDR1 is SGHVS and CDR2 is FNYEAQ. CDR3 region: CASSPGQGRSGNTIYF. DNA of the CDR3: TGTGCCAGCAGCCCAGGTCAGGGGCGCTCTGGAAACACCATATATTTT. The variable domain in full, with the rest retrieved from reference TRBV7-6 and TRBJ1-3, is GAGVSQSPRYKVTKRGQDVALRCDPISGHVSLYWYRQALGQGPEFLTYFNYEAQQDKSGLPNDRFSAERPEGSISTLTIQRTEQRDSAMYRCASSPGQGRSGNTIYFGEGSWLTVV.

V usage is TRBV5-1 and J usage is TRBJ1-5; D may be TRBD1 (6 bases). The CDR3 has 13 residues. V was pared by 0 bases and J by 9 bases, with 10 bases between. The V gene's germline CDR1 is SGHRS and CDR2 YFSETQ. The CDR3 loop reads CASSLEGGGPQHF. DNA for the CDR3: TGCGCCAGCAGCTTGGAAGGGGGGGGGCCCCAGCATTTT.

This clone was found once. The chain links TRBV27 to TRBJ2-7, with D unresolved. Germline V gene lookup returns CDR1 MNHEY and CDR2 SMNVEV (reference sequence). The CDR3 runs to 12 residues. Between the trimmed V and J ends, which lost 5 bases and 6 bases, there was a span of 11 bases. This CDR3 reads CASSPLRGEQYF. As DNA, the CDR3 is TGTGCCAGCAGTCCCCTGAGAGGCGAGCAGTACTTC.

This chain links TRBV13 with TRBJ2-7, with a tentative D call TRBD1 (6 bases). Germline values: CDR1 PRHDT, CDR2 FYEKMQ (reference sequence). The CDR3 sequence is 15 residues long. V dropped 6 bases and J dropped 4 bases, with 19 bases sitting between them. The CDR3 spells CASSQVGAHRYEQYF. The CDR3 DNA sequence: TGTGCCAGCAGTCAGGTGGGGGCGCATCGTTACGAGCAGTACTTC.

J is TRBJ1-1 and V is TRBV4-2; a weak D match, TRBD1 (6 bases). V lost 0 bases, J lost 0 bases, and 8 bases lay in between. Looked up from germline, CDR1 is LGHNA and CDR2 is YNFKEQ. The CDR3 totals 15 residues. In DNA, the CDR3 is TGTGCCAGCAGCCAAGAGGACAGTCTGAACACTGAAGCTTTCTTT. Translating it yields CASSQEDSLNTEAFF.

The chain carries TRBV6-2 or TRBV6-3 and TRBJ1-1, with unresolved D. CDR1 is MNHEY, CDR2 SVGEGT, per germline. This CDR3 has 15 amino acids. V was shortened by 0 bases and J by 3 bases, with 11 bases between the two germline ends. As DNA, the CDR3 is TGTGCCAGCAGTTACTCGATTCTCGGGGACACTGAAGCTTTCTTT. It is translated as CASSYSILGDTEAFF.

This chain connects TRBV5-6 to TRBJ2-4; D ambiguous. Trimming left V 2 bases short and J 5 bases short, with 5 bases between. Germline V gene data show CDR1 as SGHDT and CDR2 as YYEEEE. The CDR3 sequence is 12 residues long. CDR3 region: CASSFSENIQYF. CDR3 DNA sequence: TGTGCCAGCAGCTTCTCGGAAAACATTCAGTACTTC.

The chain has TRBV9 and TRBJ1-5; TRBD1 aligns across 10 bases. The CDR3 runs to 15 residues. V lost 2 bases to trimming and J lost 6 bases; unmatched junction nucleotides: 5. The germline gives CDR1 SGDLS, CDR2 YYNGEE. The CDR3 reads CASSVSGQGVQPQHF. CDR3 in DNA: TGTGCCAGCAGCGTCTCCGGACAGGGGGTTCAGCCCCAGCATTTT.

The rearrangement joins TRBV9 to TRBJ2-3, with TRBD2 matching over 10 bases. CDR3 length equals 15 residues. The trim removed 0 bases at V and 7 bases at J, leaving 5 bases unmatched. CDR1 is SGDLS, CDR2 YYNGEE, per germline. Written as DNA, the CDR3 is TGTGCCAGCAGCGTAGCCGGGACTAGCGTATATACGCAGTATTTT. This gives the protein CASSVAGTSVYTQYF.